A selection of T cell receptor beta chains follows, all from one sample in a study of blood T cell repertoires in COVID-19. Clones were read by immunoSEQ multiplex PCR, and TCRdb kept only the in-frame ones, dropping some. Of 140,000 to 150,000 clones listed, more than 75% are singletons. The sequenced sample consisted of PBMCs or T cells enriched from blood (not recorded which). These receptors came from a woman in her twenties or thirties with acute COVID-19. The CDR3 runs from the conserved cysteine through the conserved F or W. A D gene is named only where the DNA matches it firmly. The size of a clone is reported for some rows only, either as once, few or many, or as a class for expanded clones.

NA NA TRBJ1-6 TRBV3-1/TRBV3-2 TGTGCCAGCAGCCCCAGCTCCCTTCCATCGGGATCACCCCTCCACTTT CASSPSSLPSGSPLHF
TRBD1 NA TRBJ1-5 TRBV24-1 TGTGCCACCAGTGACCGCGGACAGGACGGGCAGCCCCAGCATTTT CATSDRGQDGQPQHF
TRBD1 once TRBJ1-5 TRBV30 TGTGCCTGGAGTGGGGACAGGGTGAGACAGCCCCAGCATTTT CAWSGDRVRQPQHF
TRBD2 once TRBJ2-1 TRBV5-1 TGCGCCAGCAGCAGCACTAGCGGGAGTAGGCATGAGCAGTTCTTC CASSSTSGSRHEQFF
NA NA TRBJ2-5 TRBV29-1 TGCAGCGTGCGACTTACACAAGAGACCCAGTACTTC CSVRLTQETQYF
TRBD2 NA TRBJ2-2 TRBV6-2/TRBV6-3 TGTGCCAGCAGCGGACTAGCGATAACCGGGGAGCTGTTTTTT CASSGLAITGELFF
TRBD1 NA TRBJ1-3 TRBV9 TGTGCCAGCAGCGTAGCTGGACAGGGATCTGGAAACACCATATATTTT CASSVAGQGSGNTIYF
NA once TRBJ1-1 TRBV19 TGTGCCAGTACCAACCCGACAGGAGGGAACACTGAAGCTTTCTTT CASTNPTGGNTEAFF
NA NA TRBJ2-3 TRBV5-1 TGCGCCAGCAACGCCGGAGACTACACAGATACGCAGTATTTT CASNAGDYTDTQYF
NA NA TRBJ1-6 TRBV5-6 TGTGCCAGCAGCTCCTATGTGGTTAGCATGAGTTCACCCCTCCACTTT CASSSYVVSMSSPLHF
TRBD2 NA TRBJ2-2 TRBV5-1 TGCGCCAGCAGCTTGGCCACGGGAGGATCCCCCGGGGAGCTGTTTTTT CASSLATGGSPGELFF
NA NA TRBJ1-5 TRBV5-4 TGTGCCAGCAGCTTGACAGGAAATAGCAATCAGCCCCAGCATTTT CASSLTGNSNQPQHF
NA NA TRBJ2-5 TRBV7-2 TGTGCCAGCAGCTTAATTCCGGGTACTCAAGAGACCCAGTACTTC CASSLIPGTQETQYF
TRBD2 NA TRBJ2-3 TRBV7-2 TGTGCCACCTCGAGACTAGCGGGATACACAGATACGCAGTATTTT CATSRLAGYTDTQYF
TRBD1 NA TRBJ1-1 TRBV5-1 TGCGCCAGCAGCTTGGAGGGGGCAGCTTTCTTT CASSLEGAAFF
TRBD1 NA TRBJ1-2 TRBV7-9 TGTGCCAGCAGCCGAAGAAGACCGGGACAGGTCAATGGCTACACCTTC CASSRRRPGQVNGYTF
TRBD1 NA TRBJ2-1 TRBV25-1 TGTGCCAGCAGAGGCGAACAGGGGGATGAGCAGTTCTTC CASRGEQGDEQFF
NA NA TRBJ2-3 TRBV5-1 TGCGCCAGCAGCTTCTCCAGGGTCAGCACAGATACGCAGTATTTT CASSFSRVSTDTQYF
TRBD2 NA TRBJ2-7 TRBV9 TGTGCCAGCAGCGTAGGATCGGGGGGGGCCTACGAGCAGTACTTC CASSVGSGGAYEQYF
NA NA TRBJ2-7 TRBV28 TGTGCCAGCAGTTTATCTACCCGGAGCTCCTACGAGCAGTACTTC CASSLSTRSSYEQYF
NA NA TRBJ2-7 TRBV7-9 TGTGCCAGCAGCTTAGACAGGATCCAGCAAGAGTACTTC CASSLDRIQQEYF
TRBD2 NA TRBJ2-7 TRBV30 TGTGCCTGGAGTGTACTAGCGGGAGTGTATTCCGAGCAGTACTTC CAWSVLAGVYSEQYF
NA NA TRBJ2-7 TRBV6-2/TRBV6-3 TGTGCCAGCAGTGGGCCGCGGGGCTACGAGCAGTACTTC CASSGPRGYEQYF
TRBD1 NA TRBJ1-2 TRBV2 TGTGCCAGCAGTAGGGGGCCGTATGGCTACACCTTC CASSRGPYGYTF
NA NA TRBJ1-3 TRBV7-2 TGTGCCAGCAGCTTAACGACCCCCGGGACTGGAAACACCATATATTTT CASSLTTPGTGNTIYF
NA NA TRBJ2-1 TRBV5-1 TGCGCCAGCAGCCCGGGACACAGCTCCTACAATGAGCAGTTCTTC CASSPGHSSYNEQFF
NA NA TRBJ2-6 TRBV5-1 TGCGCCAGCAGCCGCGATAACCGAGTCTCTGGGGCCAACGTCCTGACTTTC CASSRDNRVSGANVLTF
TRBD2 NA TRBJ2-7 TRBV11-2 TGTGCAGGGGGGACACTAGCGGGAGGGGAGCAGTACTTC CAGGTLAGGEQYF
TRBD1 NA TRBJ1-1 TRBV12-3/TRBV12-4 TGTGCCAGCAGTCGGACAGGTCGGACTGAAGCTTTCTTT CASSRTGRTEAFF
TRBD2 NA TRBJ2-3 TRBV2 TGTGCCCGTCACAGCCTAGCGGAAGATACGCAGTATTTT CARHSLAEDTQYF
NA NA TRBJ1-1 TRBV3-1/TRBV3-2 TGTGCCAGCAGCCAGTCTATCACTGAAGCTTTCTTT CASSQSITEAFF
TRBD1 once TRBJ1-1 TRBV20-1 TGCAGTGCTGGTGGGGCGGCAGGGGGCGGCACTGAAGCTTTCTTT CSAGGAAGGGTEAFF
TRBD1 NA TRBJ2-7 TRBV4-1 TGCGCCAGCAGCCCCGGACAGGGGGGGTCCTACGAGCAGTACTTC CASSPGQGGSYEQYF
TRBD1 NA TRBJ2-1 TRBV30 TGTGCCTGGACAAGTACAATCCCAGGGGGCAATGAGCAGTTCTTC CAWTSTIPGGNEQFF
TRBD2 NA TRBJ2-7 TRBV6-2/TRBV6-3 TGTGCCAGCAGCCAAGGACTAGCGGGAGCTTACGAGCAGTACTTC CASSQGLAGAYEQYF
NA NA TRBJ1-2 TRBV3-1/TRBV3-2 TGTGCCAGCAGCCAAGGGGCAGGTCGTGACTATGGCTACACCTTC CASSQGAGRDYGYTF
NA many TRBJ2-1 TRBV14 TGTGCCAGCAGCCAGTTACAGGGCAACAATGAGCAGTTCTTC CASSQLQGNNEQFF
NA NA TRBJ2-1 TRBV7-3 TGTGCCAGCAGCTTAAAACCTAGCTGGAGCTCCTACAATGAGCAGTTCTTC CASSLKPSWSSYNEQFF
TRBD2 NA TRBJ2-3 TRBV28 TGTGCCAGCACCCCTAGCGGGAGCACAGATACGCAGTATTTT CASTPSGSTDTQYF
NA NA TRBJ2-7 TRBV11-2 TGTGCCAGCAGCCGAGAGGCGGGCGAGCAGTACTTC CASSREAGEQYF
TRBD1 NA TRBJ2-7 TRBV5-4 TGTGCCAGCAGCTGGGACAGGGAGGCCTACGAGCAGTACTTC CASSWDREAYEQYF
TRBD1 once TRBJ1-5 TRBV28 TGTGCCAGCCGAGGGGGCTATCAGCCCCAGCATTTT CASRGGYQPQHF
TRBD1 NA TRBJ2-5 TRBV6-2/TRBV6-3 TGTGCCAGCAGCCGGACAGGGTCGGAGCAAGAGACCCAGTACTTC CASSRTGSEQETQYF